Reported below is one T cell receptor beta chain. The data were taken from a study of chemoradiotherapy in HPV16-positive cancers. Germline V gives CDR1 LNHDA, CDR2 SQIVND (reference sequence). V shed 4 bases, J shed 7 bases, and the junction held 4 bases outside the gene matches. This CDR3 spans 14 amino acids. Measured with immunoSEQ multiplex PCR; TCRdb has only the in-frame clones, and not every one. The data contain some 6,000 clones, 78% of them seen just once; the ten biggest clones take up roughly a fifth. Sampling was carried out from a patient who underwent chemoradiotherapy. The rearrangement joins TRBV19 to TRBJ1-4; 9 bases are shared with TRBD1. The receptor was derived from a human donor with HPV-associated anogenital cancer. The CDR3, as DNA: TGTGCCAGTAGTAGGGACAGGGAAAGTGAAAAACTGTTTTTT. It codes for CASSRDRESEKLFF.